These 24 T cell receptor beta chains originate from one sample sequenced in a study of blood T cell repertoires in COVID-19. Libraries were prepared by immunoSEQ multiplex PCR; TCRdb keeps only in-frame clonotypes and omits some of them. The data hold 230,000 or so clones, with approximately 82% observed a single time. Sequencing was performed on peripheral blood. Every receptor here comes from a woman aged 40 to 49 who had recovered from COVID-19.

The chain joins TRBV19 to TRBJ2-2; D is unclear. V was clipped by 9 bases and J by 4 bases, with 18 bases between them. The germline CDR1 and CDR2 sequences are LNHDA and SQIVND (reference sequence). The CDR3 is 15 amino acids. The CDR3 region is CASRQSDSSTGELFF. In DNA form, the CDR3 reads TGTGCCAGCCGGCAGTCAGACTCCAGCACCGGGGAGCTGTTTTTT.

This sequence joins TRBV19 and TRBJ2-5, with 8 bases that match TRBD1. This CDR3 has 15 amino acids. V gave up 3 bases and J gave up 5 bases; unmatched junction bases: 8. The germline V gene encodes CDR1 LNHDA and CDR2 SQIVND (reference sequence). The CDR3 DNA follows: TGTGCCAGTAGTATTCCCTCAGGGGGCTCGGAGACCCAGTACTTC. Translating it yields CASSIPSGGSETQYF. Full variable domain (missing parts from reference TRBV19 and TRBJ2-5): DGGITQSPKYLFRKEGQNVTLSCEQNLNHDAMYWYRQDPGQGLRLIYYSQIVNDFQKGDIAEGYSVSREKKESFPLTVTSAQKNPTAFYLCASSIPSGGSETQYFGPGTRLLVL.

The chain links TRBV6-1 to TRBJ1-1; a weak D match, TRBD1 (5 bases). The V gene's germline CDR1 is MNHNS and CDR2 SASEGT. Trimming removed 3 bases from V and 1 base from J, with 12 bases in between. The CDR3 contains 15 residues. CDR3 protein: CASSDGAGTNTEAFF. The CDR3 DNA is TGTGCCAGCAGTGATGGGGCAGGTACGAACACTGAAGCTTTCTTT.

The chain combines TRBV6-5 with TRBJ1-2; a weak D match, TRBD1 (6 bases). Per the germline V gene, CDR1 is MNHEY and CDR2 is SVGAGI. The CDR3 has 12 amino acids. V was trimmed by 3 bases and J by 8 bases, leaving 10 bases between them. CDR3 protein: CASSYSGDGYTF. CDR3 bases: TGTGCCAGCAGTTATTCAGGGGACGGCTACACCTTC.

The V and J genes are TRBV7-2 and TRBJ2-3; the match to TRBD2 covers 7 bases. Losses at the gene ends were 5 bases for V and 5 bases for J; bases not matched to a gene: 7. CDR1 SGHTA and CDR2 FQGNSA come from the germline V gene. The CDR3 is 14 residues long. CDR3 nucleotides: TGTGCCAGCAGCGATGGGGGGGGGAAAGATACGCAGTATTTT. Its protein product is CASSDGGGKDTQYF.

For this clone: This may come from a read error, since a much larger clone is one base off. The J gene is TRBJ2-5, the V gene TRBV6-5; 14 nucleotides match TRBD2. CDR1 and CDR2 from the germline V gene are MNHEY and SVGAGI. J gave up 6 bases and V 2 bases, and 2 bases lay outside the gene matches. This CDR3 has 15 amino acids. In DNA form, the CDR3 reads TGTGCCAGCAGTTACGGGACTAGCGGGGGTCAGACCCAGTACTTC. This codes for CASSYGTSGGQTQYF.

J is TRBJ2-5 and V is TRBV10-3; D gene uncertain. Trimming left V 3 bases short and J 5 bases short, with 13 bases between. The CDR3 spans 14 residues. Germline V gene data show CDR1 as ENHRY and CDR2 as SYGVKD. CDR3 in DNA: TGTGCCATCAGTGACTACGGCACGCGGGAGACCCAGTACTTC. Amino acids: CAISDYGTRETQYF.

This clone has only one observation. The J gene is TRBJ2-5, the V gene TRBV5-6; D might be TRBD1 (6 bases). V dropped 0 bases and J dropped 5 bases, with 17 bases sitting between them. This CDR3 spans 16 amino acids. The germline gives CDR1 SGHDT, CDR2 YYEEEE. The chain's CDR3 is CASSLGLGHGRETQYF. CDR3 nucleotides: TGTGCCAGCAGCTTGGGCCTGGGACATGGCAGGGAGACCCAGTACTTC.

The rearrangement links TRBV18 to TRBJ1-3; the D gene is possibly TRBD1 (5 bases). Trimming stripped 3 bases from V and 0 bases from J, with 9 bases between. The CDR3 is 15 amino acids. Germline V lookup: CDR1 KGHSH, CDR2 LQKENI. CDR3 in DNA: TGTGCCAGCTCACCGATGACAGACTCTGGAAACACCATATATTTT. It codes for CASSPMTDSGNTIYF.

CDR3 loop: CASTPYSGGNTGELFF. Here the CDR3 DNA reads TGTGCCAGCACGCCCTATAGCGGTGGAAACACCGGGGAGCTGTTTTTT. The rearrangement uses TRBV3-1 (or the pseudogene TRBV3-2) and TRBJ2-2, with D possibly matching TRBD2 (6 bases). Germline CDR1 and CDR2: LGHDT and YNNKEL (reference sequence). Trimming removed 7 bases at V and 2 bases at J, with 17 bases between. The CDR3 consists of 16 residues.

This clone is a singleton in its sample. The J gene is TRBJ2-5, the V gene TRBV30; D may be TRBD2 (7 bases). Germline V gene data show CDR1 as GTSNPN and CDR2 as SVGIG (reference sequence). The germline V and J ends were trimmed by 0 bases and 5 bases, with 16 bases remaining between them. CDR3 length equals 15 residues. CDR3 residues: CAWSVSWGGHETQYF. The CDR3 region has the DNA TGTGCCTGGAGTGTATCGTGGGGGGGCCATGAGACCCAGTACTTC.

This clone was recorded only once. The chain combines TRBV19 with TRBJ2-3, with TRBD2 matching 13 bases. V lost 5 bases and J lost 0; bases outside the gene matches: 8. This CDR3 region has 18 residues. Germline V gene sequence: CDR1 LNHDA, CDR2 SQIVND (reference sequence). The CDR3 nucleotides read TGTGCCAGTAGTTTCGGAGGGACTAGCGGGGCAAGCACAGATACGCAGTATTTT. This codes for CASSFGGTSGASTDTQYF.

This chain connects TRBV7-8 to TRBJ2-3; TRBD2 agrees at 7 bases. Germline V gene sequence: CDR1 SGHVS, CDR2 FQNEAQ. With 6 bases clipped from V and 0 bases from J, the junction kept 12 bases outside the gene matches. The CDR3 totals 17 residues. The CDR3 spells CASRHTPGGTSTDTQYF. The CDR3 DNA follows: TGTGCCAGCAGACATACCCCGGGGGGAACCAGCACAGATACGCAGTATTTT.

This clone has just one count. V usage is TRBV19 and J usage is TRBJ1-1; TRBD1 aligns across 10 bases. The germline V gene has CDR1 LNHDA and CDR2 SQIVND (reference sequence). CDR3 size: 14 residues. The V gene end was trimmed by 7 bases and the J gene end by 6 bases; junction bases not matched to a gene: 8. The CDR3 DNA reads as TGTGCCAGTAAATTTTTGGACAGGGGGTCTGAAGCTTTCTTT. Translation gives CASKFLDRGSEAFF.

The genes are TRBV5-4 and TRBJ1-3; D call uncertain. This CDR3 has 14 residues. From germline, CDR1 is SGHNT and CDR2 YYREEE (reference sequence). With 3 bases removed from V and 0 bases from J, the gap between germline ends came to 7 bases. This CDR3 is CASSSDNSGNTIYF. For the CDR3, the DNA is TGTGCCAGCAGCTCAGACAACTCTGGAAACACCATATATTTT. Supplemented by reference TRBV5-4 and TRBJ1-3, the full variable domain reads ETGVTQSPTHLIKTRGQQVTLRCSSQSGHNTVSWYQQALGQGPQFIFQYYREEENGRGNFPPRFSGLQFPNYSSELNVNALELDDSALYLCASSSDNSGNTIYFGEGSWLTVV.

This chain joins TRBV5-1 and TRBJ2-3; 11 bases align to TRBD2. Per the germline V gene, CDR1 is SGHRS and CDR2 is YFSETQ. CDR3 length: 18 residues. Trimming took 0 bases from V and 0 from J; bases not matched to a gene: 6. DNA of the CDR3: TGCGCCAGCAGCTTGGAGGCTAGCGGGGGGCTAAGCACAGATACGCAGTATTTT. Translating it yields CASSLEASGGLSTDTQYF. The whole variable domain, filled in from reference TRBV5-1 and TRBJ2-3, reads KAGVTQTPRYLIKTRGQQVTLSCSPISGHRSVSWYQQTPGQGLQFLFEYFSETQRNKGNFPGRFSGRQFSNSRSEMNVSTLELGDSALYLCASSLEASGGLSTDTQYFGPGTRLTVL.

This clone was seen once. The CDR3 reads CASSHPGLAGGPEQFF. As DNA, the CDR3 is TGTGCCAGCAGCCACCCGGGACTAGCGGGGGGGCCGGAGCAGTTCTTC. This chain joins TRBV3-1 (or the pseudogene TRBV3-2) and TRBJ2-1, with 16 bases lining up with TRBD2. This CDR3 comprises 16 residues. The J segment lost 10 bases and the V segment lost 3 bases, leaving 6 bases of the junction unmatched. The germline CDR1 and CDR2 sequences are LGHDT and YNNKEL (reference sequence).

This CDR3 reads CASSRVREAGELFF. The CDR3 bases are TGTGCCAGCAGCCGCGTAAGGGAGGCCGGGGAGCTGTTTTTT. J is TRBJ2-2 and V is TRBV6-5; TRBD2 might be the D (6 bases). The germline V gene encodes CDR1 MNHEY and CDR2 SVGAGI. The CDR3 loop spans 14 amino acids. Trimming pared 6 bases from V and 6 bases from J, leaving 14 bases between.

This clone showed up just a few times. The chain links TRBV10-3 to TRBJ1-3, with 10 bases lining up with TRBD1. CDR1 is ENHRY, CDR2 SYGVKD, per germline. CDR3 size: 14 residues. V lost 6 bases and J lost 4; bases outside the gene matches: 3. The CDR3 DNA reads as TGTGCCATCAGGGGGACAGGGGAAGGAAACACCATATATTTT. Translated: CAIRGTGEGNTIYF.

This chain links TRBV5-1 with TRBJ2-5; 8 bases are a match to TRBD1. Losses at the gene ends were 2 bases for V and 0 bases for J; bases not matched to a gene: 3. The CDR3 is made up of 15 amino acids. Germline-derived CDR1 and CDR2 are SGHRS and YFSETQ. In DNA, the CDR3 is TGCGCCAGCAGCTTAGGACAGGGCTACCAAGAGACCCAGTACTTC. Its protein is CASSLGQGYQETQYF. Drawing the rest from reference TRBV5-1 and TRBJ2-5, the complete variable domain is KAGVTQTPRYLIKTRGQQVTLSCSPISGHRSVSWYQQTPGQGLQFLFEYFSETQRNKGNFPGRFSGRQFSNSRSEMNVSTLELGDSALYLCASSLGQGYQETQYFGPGTRLLVL.

V gene TRBV3-1 (or the pseudogene TRBV3-2) combines with J gene TRBJ2-1; 9 bases map to TRBD1. There are 12 residues in the CDR3. V was pared by 4 bases and J by 15 bases, with 7 bases of the junction left unmatched. CDR1 and CDR2 from the germline V gene are LGHDT and YNNKEL (reference sequence). The CDR3 sequence is CASSPNRGRRFF. DNA of the CDR3: TGTGCCAGCAGCCCTAACAGGGGGCGACGGTTCTTC.

The chain recombines TRBV6-2 or TRBV6-3 with TRBJ1-1, with 7 positions matching TRBD1. The CDR3 contains 16 residues. The germline V gene encodes CDR1 MNHEY and CDR2 SVGEGT. V shed 3 bases, J shed 5 bases, and the junction held 12 bases outside the gene matches. CDR3 sequence: CASSYFEQGKRTEAFF. The CDR3 coding sequence is TGTGCCAGCAGTTATTTCGAACAGGGGAAAAGAACTGAAGCTTTCTTT.

V and J are TRBV6-1 and TRBJ2-7, with unresolved D. V shed 3 bases and J shed 4 bases, with 10 bases lying between them. The CDR3 sequence is 13 residues long. Germline CDR1 reads MNHNS; CDR2 reads SASEGT. The CDR3 DNA sequence: TGTGCCAGCAGTGAGGGCACGCCTTACGAGCAGTACTTC. Translated, it gives CASSEGTPYEQYF.

This clone was seen a handful of times. This chain joins TRBV19 and TRBJ2-1; 13 bases map to TRBD2. Germline CDR1 and CDR2: LNHDA and SQIVND (reference sequence). V was clipped by 7 bases and J by 2 bases; unmatched bases: 5. The CDR3 extends over 16 amino acids. For the CDR3, the DNA is TGTGCCAGTAACCCGACTAGCGGGGGGCCCTACAATGAGCAGTTCTTC. Amino acid sequence: CASNPTSGGPYNEQFF.